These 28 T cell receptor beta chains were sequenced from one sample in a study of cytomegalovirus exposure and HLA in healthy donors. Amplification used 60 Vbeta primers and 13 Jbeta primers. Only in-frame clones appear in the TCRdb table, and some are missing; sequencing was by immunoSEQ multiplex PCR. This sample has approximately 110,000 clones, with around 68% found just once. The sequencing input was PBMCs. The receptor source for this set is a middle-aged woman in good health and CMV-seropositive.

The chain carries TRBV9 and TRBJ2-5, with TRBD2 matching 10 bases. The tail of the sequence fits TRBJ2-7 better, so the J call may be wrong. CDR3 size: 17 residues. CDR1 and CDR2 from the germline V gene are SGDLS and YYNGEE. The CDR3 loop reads CASSTGVRLAGSYEQYF. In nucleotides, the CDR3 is TGTGCCAGCAGCACCGGGGTCCGACTAGCGGGCAGCTACGAGCAGTACTTC.

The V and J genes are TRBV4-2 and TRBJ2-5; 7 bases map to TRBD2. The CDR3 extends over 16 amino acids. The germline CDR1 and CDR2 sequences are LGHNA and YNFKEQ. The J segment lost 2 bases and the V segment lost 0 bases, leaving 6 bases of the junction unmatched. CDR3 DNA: TGTGCCAGCAGCCAAGACCAGGGAGGGATTCAAGAGACCCAGTACTTC. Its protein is CASSQDQGGIQETQYF.

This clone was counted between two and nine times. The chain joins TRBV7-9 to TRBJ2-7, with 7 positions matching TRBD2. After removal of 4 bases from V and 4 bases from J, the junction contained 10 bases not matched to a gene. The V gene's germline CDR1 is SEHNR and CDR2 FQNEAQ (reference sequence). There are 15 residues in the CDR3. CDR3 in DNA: TGTGCCAGCAGCTCTCTGACTAGCCGAAATTACGAGCAGTACTTC. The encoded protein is CASSSLTSRNYEQYF.

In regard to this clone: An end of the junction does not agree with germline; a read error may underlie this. CDR3 residues: CASRPKTGTGELFF. The CDR3 region has the DNA TGTGCTAGCAGACCGAAGACAGGGACCGGGGAGCTGTTTTTT. The J gene is TRBJ2-2, the V gene TRBV7-7; 7 bases align to TRBD1. This CDR3 is built from 14 residues. CDR1 is SSHAT and CDR2 is FNYEAQ in the germline V gene (reference sequence).

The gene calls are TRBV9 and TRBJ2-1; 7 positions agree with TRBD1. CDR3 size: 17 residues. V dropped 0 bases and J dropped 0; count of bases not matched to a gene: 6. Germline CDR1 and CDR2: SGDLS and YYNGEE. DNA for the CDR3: TGTGCCAGCAGCGTAGACCTCAGGGGGAGCTCCTACAATGAGCAGTTCTTC. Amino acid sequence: CASSVDLRGSSYNEQFF. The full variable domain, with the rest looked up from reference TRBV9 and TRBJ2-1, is DSGVTQTPKHLITATGQRVTLRCSPRSGDLSVYWYQQSLDQGLQFLIQYYNGEERAKGNILERFSAQQFPDLHSELNLSSLELGDSALYFCASSVDLRGSSYNEQFFGPGTRLTVL.

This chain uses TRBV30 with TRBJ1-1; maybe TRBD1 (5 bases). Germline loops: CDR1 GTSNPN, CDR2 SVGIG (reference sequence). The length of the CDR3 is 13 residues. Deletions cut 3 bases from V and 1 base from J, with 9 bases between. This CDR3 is CAWSGGPNTEAFF. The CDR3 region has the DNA TGTGCCTGGAGCGGGGGACCGAACACTGAAGCTTTCTTT.

In DNA, the CDR3 is TGTGCCAGCAGCTTAGGGGGGGGGTGGACCGGGGAGCTGTTTTTT. This sequence encodes CASSLGGGWTGELFF. The chain employs TRBV7-8 and TRBJ2-2; 7 positions match TRBD2. The CDR3 length is 15 residues. CDR1 and CDR2 from the germline V gene are SGHVS and FQNEAQ. With 1 base clipped from V and 5 bases from J, the junction kept 4 bases outside the gene matches.

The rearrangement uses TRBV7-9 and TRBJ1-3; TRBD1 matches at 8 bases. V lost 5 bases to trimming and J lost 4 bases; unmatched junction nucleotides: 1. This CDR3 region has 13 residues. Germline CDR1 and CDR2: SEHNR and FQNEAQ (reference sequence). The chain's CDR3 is CASSAGGGNTIYF. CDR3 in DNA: TGTGCCAGCAGCGCAGGGGGCGGAAACACCATATATTTT. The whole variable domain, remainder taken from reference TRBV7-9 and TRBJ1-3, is DTGVSQNPRHKITKRGQNVTFRCDPISEHNRLYWYRQTLGQGPEFLTYFQNEAQLEKSRLLSDRFSAERPKGSFSTLEIQRTEQGDSAMYLCASSAGGGNTIYFGEGSWLTVV.

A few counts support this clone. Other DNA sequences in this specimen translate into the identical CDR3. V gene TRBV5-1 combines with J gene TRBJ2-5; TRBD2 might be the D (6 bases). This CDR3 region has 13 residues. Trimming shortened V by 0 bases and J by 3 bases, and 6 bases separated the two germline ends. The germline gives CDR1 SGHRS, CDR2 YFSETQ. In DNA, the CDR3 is TGCGCCAGCAGCTTGGGCGGGGAAGAGACCCAGTACTTC. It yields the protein CASSLGGEETQYF. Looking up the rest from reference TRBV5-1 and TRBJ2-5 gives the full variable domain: KAGVTQTPRYLIKTRGQQVTLSCSPISGHRSVSWYQQTPGQGLQFLFEYFSETQRNKGNFPGRFSGRQFSNSRSEMNVSTLELGDSALYLCASSLGGEETQYFGPGTRLLVL.

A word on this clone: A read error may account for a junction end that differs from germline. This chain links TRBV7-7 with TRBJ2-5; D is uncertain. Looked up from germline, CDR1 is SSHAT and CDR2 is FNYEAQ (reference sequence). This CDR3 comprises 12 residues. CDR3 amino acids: CASSPLSETQYF. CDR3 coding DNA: TGTGCTAGCAGCCCCCTAAGCGAGACCCAGTACTTC. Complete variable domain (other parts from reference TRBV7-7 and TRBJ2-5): GAGVSQSPRYKVTKRGQDVTLRCDPISSHATLYWYQQALGQGPEFLTYFNYEAQPDKSGLPSDRFSAERPEGSISTLTIQRTEQRDSAMYRCASSPLSETQYFGPGTRLLVL.

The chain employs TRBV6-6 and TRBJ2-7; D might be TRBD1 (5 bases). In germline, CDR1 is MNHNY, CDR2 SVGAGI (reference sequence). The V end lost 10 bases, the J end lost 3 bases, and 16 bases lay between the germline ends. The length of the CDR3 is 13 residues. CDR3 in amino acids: CATRKSQGYEQYF. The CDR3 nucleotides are TGTGCCACCAGAAAGTCCCAGGGCTACGAGCAGTACTTC.

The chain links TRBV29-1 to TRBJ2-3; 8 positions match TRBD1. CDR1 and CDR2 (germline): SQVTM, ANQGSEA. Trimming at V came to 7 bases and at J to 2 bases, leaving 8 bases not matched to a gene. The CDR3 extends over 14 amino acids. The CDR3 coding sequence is TGCAGCGCTTCCCGGGACAGGAACACAGATACGCAGTATTTT. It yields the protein CSASRDRNTDTQYF.

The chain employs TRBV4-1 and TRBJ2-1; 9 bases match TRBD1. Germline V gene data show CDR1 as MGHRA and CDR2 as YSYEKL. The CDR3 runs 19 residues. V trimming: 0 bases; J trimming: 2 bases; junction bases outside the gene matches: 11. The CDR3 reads CASSQDLKRTGETYNEQFF. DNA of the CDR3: TGCGCCAGCAGCCAAGATTTAAAGAGGACAGGGGAAACCTACAATGAGCAGTTCTTC.

The CDR3 is CASSQSGTGGHEQYF. The CDR3 nucleotides are TGCGCCAGCAGCCAATCCGGGACAGGGGGTCATGAGCAGTACTTC. This chain joins TRBV5-1 and TRBJ2-7, with 11 positions matching TRBD1. This CDR3 contains 15 residues. Germline V gene data show CDR1 as SGHRS and CDR2 as YFSETQ. V shed 4 bases and J 7 bases; nucleotides not matched to a gene: 10. Together with reference TRBV5-1 and TRBJ2-7, the CDR3 gives the full variable domain: KAGVTQTPRYLIKTRGQQVTLSCSPISGHRSVSWYQQTPGQGLQFLFEYFSETQRNKGNFPGRFSGRQFSNSRSEMNVSTLELGDSALYLCASSQSGTGGHEQYFGPGTRLTVT.

CDR3 protein: CASTYPGAYEQYF. The CDR3 DNA sequence: TGCGCCAGCACTTATCCAGGGGCCTACGAGCAGTACTTC. The chain has TRBV5-1 and TRBJ2-7; TRBD1 is a possible D gene (6 bases). Trimming took 6 bases from V and 2 from J, leaving 12 bases between them. Germline CDR1 reads SGHRS; CDR2 reads YFSETQ. This CDR3 spans 13 amino acids.

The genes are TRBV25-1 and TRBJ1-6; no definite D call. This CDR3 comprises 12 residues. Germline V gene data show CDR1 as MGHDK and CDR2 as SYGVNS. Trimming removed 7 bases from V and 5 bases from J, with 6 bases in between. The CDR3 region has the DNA TGTGCCAGCAAACTAAATAATTCACCCCTCCACTTT. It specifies CASKLNNSPLHF.

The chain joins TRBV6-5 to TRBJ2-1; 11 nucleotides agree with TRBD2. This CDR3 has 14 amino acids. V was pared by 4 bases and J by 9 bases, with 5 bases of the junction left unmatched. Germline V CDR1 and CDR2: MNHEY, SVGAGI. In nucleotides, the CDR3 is TGTGCCAGCAGTTTTAGCGGGAGGGCGGCTGAGCAGTTCTTC. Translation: CASSFSGRAAEQFF.

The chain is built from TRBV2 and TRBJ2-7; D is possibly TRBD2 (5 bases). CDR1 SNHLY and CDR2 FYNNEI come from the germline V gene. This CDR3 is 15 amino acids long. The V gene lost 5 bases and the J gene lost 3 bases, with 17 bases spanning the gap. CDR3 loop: CASSKKRETLYEQYF. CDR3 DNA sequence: TGTGCCAGCAGTAAGAAGAGGGAAACCCTCTACGAGCAGTACTTC.

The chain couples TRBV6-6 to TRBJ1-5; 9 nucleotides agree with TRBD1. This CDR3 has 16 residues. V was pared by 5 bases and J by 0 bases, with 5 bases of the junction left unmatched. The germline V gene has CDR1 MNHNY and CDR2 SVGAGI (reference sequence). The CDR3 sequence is CASSRRTGDSNQPQHF. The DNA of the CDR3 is TGTGCCAGCAGTCGGCGGACAGGGGATAGCAATCAGCCCCAGCATTTT.

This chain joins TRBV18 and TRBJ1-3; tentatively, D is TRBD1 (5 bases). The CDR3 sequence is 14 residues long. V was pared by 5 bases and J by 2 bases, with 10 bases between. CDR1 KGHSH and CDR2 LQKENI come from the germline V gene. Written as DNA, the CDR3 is TGTGCCAGCTCAGCCGGGACTGCTGGAAACACCATATATTTT. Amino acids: CASSAGTAGNTIYF.

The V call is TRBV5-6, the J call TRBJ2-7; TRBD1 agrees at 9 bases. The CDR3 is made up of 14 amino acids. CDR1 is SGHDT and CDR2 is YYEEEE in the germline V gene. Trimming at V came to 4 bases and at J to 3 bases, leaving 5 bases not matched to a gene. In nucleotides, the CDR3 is TGTGCCAGCAGCAACCGACAGGGGGTCTACGAGCAGTACTTC. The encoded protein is CASSNRQGVYEQYF. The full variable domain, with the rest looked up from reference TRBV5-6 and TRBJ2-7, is DAGVTQSPTHLIKTRGQQVTLRCSPKSGHDTVSWYQQALGQGPQFIFQYYEEEERQRGNFPDRFSGHQFPNYSSELNVNALLLGDSALYLCASSNRQGVYEQYFGPGTRLTVT.

CDR3 region: CASSPDRGGETQYF. Here the CDR3 DNA reads TGTGCCAGCTCACCGGACAGGGGAGGAGAGACCCAGTACTTC. The chain combines TRBV18 with TRBJ2-5, with 9 positions matching TRBD1. The CDR3 has 14 amino acids. The germline V gene has CDR1 KGHSH and CDR2 LQKENI. J lost 4 bases, V lost 3 bases, and 3 bases had no gene match.

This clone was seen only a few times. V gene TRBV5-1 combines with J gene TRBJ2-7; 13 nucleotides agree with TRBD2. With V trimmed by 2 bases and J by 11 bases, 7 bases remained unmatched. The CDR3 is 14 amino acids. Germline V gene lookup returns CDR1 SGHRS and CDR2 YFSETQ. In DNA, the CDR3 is TGCGCCAGCAGCTTTCAAGGACTAGCGGGAGTGGAGTACTTC. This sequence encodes CASSFQGLAGVEYF. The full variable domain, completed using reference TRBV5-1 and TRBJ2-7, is KAGVTQTPRYLIKTRGQQVTLSCSPISGHRSVSWYQQTPGQGLQFLFEYFSETQRNKGNFPGRFSGRQFSNSRSEMNVSTLELGDSALYLCASSFQGLAGVEYFGPGTRLTVT.

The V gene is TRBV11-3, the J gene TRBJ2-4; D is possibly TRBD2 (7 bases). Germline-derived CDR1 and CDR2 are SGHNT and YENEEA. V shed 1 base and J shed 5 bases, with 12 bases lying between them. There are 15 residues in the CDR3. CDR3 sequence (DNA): TGTGCCAGCAGCTTAGGGGGGGGCGGACAAAACATTCAGTACTTC. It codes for CASSLGGGGQNIQYF.

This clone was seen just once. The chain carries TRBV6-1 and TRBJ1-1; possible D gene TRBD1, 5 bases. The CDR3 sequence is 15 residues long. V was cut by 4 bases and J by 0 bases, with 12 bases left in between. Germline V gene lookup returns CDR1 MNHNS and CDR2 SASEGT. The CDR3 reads CASSGSGSMNTEAFF. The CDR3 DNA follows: TGTGCCAGCAGTGGCTCAGGGTCAATGAACACTGAAGCTTTCTTT.

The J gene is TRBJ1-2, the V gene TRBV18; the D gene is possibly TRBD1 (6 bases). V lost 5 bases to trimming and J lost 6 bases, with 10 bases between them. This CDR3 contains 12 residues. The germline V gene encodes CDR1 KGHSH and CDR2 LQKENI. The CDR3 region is CASSNSGDGYTF. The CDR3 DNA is TGTGCCAGCTCAAATTCAGGGGATGGCTACACCTTC.

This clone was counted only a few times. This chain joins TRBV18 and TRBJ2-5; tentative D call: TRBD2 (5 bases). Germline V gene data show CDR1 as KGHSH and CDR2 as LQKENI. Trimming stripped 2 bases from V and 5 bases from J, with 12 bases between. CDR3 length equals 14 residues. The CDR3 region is CASSPSRGFETQYF. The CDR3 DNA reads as TGTGCCAGCTCACCAAGTCGAGGGTTTGAGACCCAGTACTTC.

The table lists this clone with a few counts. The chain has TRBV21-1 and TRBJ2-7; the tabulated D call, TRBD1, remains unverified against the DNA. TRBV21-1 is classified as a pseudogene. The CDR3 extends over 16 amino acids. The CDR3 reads CASSNLKDRCTYEQYF. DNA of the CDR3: TGTGCCAGCAGCAATCTTAAGGACAGGTGCACCTACGAGCAGTACTTC.